The following is a T cell receptor beta chain sequence with its context. No antigen is known for it. These data originate in a study of shared clonotypes between healthy human individuals. Study results and limitations: Few donors restricted represented genetic and exposure-history diversity.

This CDR3 region has 13 residues. The germline gives CDR1 LNHNV, CDR2 YYDKDF (reference sequence). With 1 base clipped from V and 6 bases from J, the junction kept 2 bases outside the gene matches. The material for each subset, its genomic DNA, was split evenly across several immunoSEQ plates. Original processing notes: Junction-only immunoSEQ sequences carried no quality scores, so filtering differed. Here immunoSEQ multiplex PCR was the method, and the copy in TCRdb shows in-frame clones only, minus some. V and J calls and clone size follow that table, whereas D and trimming were derived from the DNA. The table has approximately 720,000 clones, about 90% seen once. Cells designated naive CD8 were CD45RO-negative and were positively selected for CCR7, with terminally differentiated effector memory CD45RA+ cells excluded. Each donor was a Caucasian adult residing in Nashville, Tennessee.

This TCR derives from a man in his thirties or forties in good health. The chain couples TRBV15 to TRBJ1-2; 7 bases are a match to TRBD1. The sequenced sample was naive CD8+ T cells sorted from blood. The CDR3 DNA reads TGTGCCACCAGCAGAGTGACAGGGAATGGCTACACCTTC. Protein product: CATSRVTGNGYTF. Full variable domain (remainder filled in from reference TRBV15 and TRBJ1-2): DAMVIQNPRYQVTQFGKPVTLSCSQTLNHNVMYWYQQKSSQAPKLLFHYYDKDFNNEADTPDNFQSRRPNTSFCFLDIRSPGLGDTAMYLCATSRVTGNGYTFGSGTRLTVV.